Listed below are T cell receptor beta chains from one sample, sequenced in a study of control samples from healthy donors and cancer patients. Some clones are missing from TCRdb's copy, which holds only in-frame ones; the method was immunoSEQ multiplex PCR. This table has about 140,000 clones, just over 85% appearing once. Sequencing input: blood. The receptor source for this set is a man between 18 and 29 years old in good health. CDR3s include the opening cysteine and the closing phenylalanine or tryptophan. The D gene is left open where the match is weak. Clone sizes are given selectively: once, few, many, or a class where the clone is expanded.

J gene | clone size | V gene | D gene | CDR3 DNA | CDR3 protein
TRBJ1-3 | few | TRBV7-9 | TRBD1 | TGTGCCAGCAACGCGGACAGGGAGTCTCGAAACACCATATATTTT | CASNADRESRNTIYF
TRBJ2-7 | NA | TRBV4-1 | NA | TGCGCCAGCAGCCACCCCGGGACGGTCTACGAGCAGTACTTC | CASSHPGTVYEQYF
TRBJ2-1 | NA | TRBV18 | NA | TGTGCCAGCTCACCACAGGGGGAGGCCTACAATGAGCAGTTCTTC | CASSPQGEAYNEQFF
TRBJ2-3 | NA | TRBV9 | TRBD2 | TGTGCCAGCAGCGGTAGGATAGGGACTAGCGGGGTATCTAGCACAGATACGCAGTATTTT | CASSGRIGTSGVSSTDTQYF
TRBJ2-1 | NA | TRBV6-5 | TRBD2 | TGTGCCAGCTGCCGGGGGGGCGGAGAGCAGTTCTTC | CASCRGGGEQFF
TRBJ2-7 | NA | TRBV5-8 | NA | TGTGCCAGCAGGCGGACTAACCTCTACGAGCAGTACTTC | CASRRTNLYEQYF
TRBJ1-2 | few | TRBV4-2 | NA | TGTGCCAGCAGCCAAGGTCACGGGGCATACGAAGAGGGCTACACCTTC | CASSQGHGAYEEGYTF
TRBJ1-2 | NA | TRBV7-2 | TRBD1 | TGTGCCAGCAGCGGGGCCGGGACAGGGGGCGGGGGCTACACCTTC | CASSGAGTGGGGYTF
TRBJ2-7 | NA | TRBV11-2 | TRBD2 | TGTGCCAGCAGCACGAGCGGGGGCCGGGAAGACTACGAGCAGTACTTC | CASSTSGGREDYEQYF
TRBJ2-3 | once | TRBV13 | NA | TGTGCCAGCAGCTTAGGAACAGATTCCACAGATACGCAGTATTTT | CASSLGTDSTDTQYF
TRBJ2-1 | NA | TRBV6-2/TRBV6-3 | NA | TGTGCCAGCAGTTACTCGATTGTCTCCAATGAGCAGTTCTTC | CASSYSIVSNEQFF
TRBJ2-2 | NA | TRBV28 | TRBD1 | TGTGCCAGCAGTTCCCCGGGACAGGGGGCGTCCGGGGAGCTGTTTTTT | CASSSPGQGASGELFF
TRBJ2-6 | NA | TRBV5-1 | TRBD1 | TGCGCCAGCAGCGCAAGGGACAGCGCGTACTCTGGGGCCAACGTCCTGACTTTC | CASSARDSAYSGANVLTF
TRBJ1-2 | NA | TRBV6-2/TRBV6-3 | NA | TGTGCCAGCAGTACACGGACGGTTTCGGGGGCGTGGTACACCTTC | CASSTRTVSGAWYTF
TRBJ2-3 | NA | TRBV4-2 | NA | TGTGCCAGCAGCCAAGATATAGTACGGGGGCGGGGGGATACGCAGTATTTT | CASSQDIVRGRGDTQYF
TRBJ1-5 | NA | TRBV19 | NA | TGTGCCAGTAGTATAGGGGTGACACTACTCGGGCCCCAGCATTTT | CASSIGVTLLGPQHF
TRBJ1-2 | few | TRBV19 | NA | TGTGCCAGTAGTATACAGGGAAAAGGGGGCTACACCTTC | CASSIQGKGGYTF
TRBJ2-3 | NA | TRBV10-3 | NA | TGTGCCATCAGTGAGTCGGAGGGGGACTCTCTCACAGATACGCAGTATTTT | CAISESEGDSLTDTQYF
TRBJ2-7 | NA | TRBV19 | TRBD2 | TGTGCCAGTAGTACGTGGACTAGCGGGTCCTACGAGCAGTACTTC | CASSTWTSGSYEQYF
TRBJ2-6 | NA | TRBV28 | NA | TGTGCCAGCAGCGAAGCAGGGGAAGCTGGGGCCAACGTCCTGACTTTC | CASSEAGEAGANVLTF
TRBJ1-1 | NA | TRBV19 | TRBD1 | TGTGCCAGTCGGCGGGACAGCCAAGCTTTCTTT | CASRRDSQAFF
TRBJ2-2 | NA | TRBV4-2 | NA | TGTGCCAGCAGCTCCCGACCAGGGGGGGACAGGAGCGGGGAGCTGTTTTTT | CASSSRPGGDRSGELFF
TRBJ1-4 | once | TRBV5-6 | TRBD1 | TGTGCCAGCAGCTCGTTGGGGACAGGGGGGAATGAAAAACTGTTTTTT | CASSSLGTGGNEKLFF
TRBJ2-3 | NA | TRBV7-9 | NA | TGTGCCAGCAGCTTGGGGATGGGCACAGATACGCAGTATTTT | CASSLGMGTDTQYF
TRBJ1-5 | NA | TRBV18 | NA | TGTGCCAGCTCACAGGGGAGGGGCAATCAGCCCCAGCATTTT | CASSQGRGNQPQHF
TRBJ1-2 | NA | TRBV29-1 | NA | TGCAGCGTTGAGGGCCAGGGGATGGATGGCTACACCTTC | CSVEGQGMDGYTF
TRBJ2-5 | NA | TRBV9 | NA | TGTGCCAGCAGCGTAGAAAGAACGGGGCGCCAAGAGACCCAGTACTTC | CASSVERTGRQETQYF
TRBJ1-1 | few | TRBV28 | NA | TGTGCCATCCAGGGGAACACTGAAGCTTTCTTT | CAIQGNTEAFF
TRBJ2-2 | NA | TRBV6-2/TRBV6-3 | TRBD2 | TGTGCCAGCAGTTACTCCGGGAGGGGCGACACCGGGGAGCTGTTTTTT | CASSYSGRGDTGELFF
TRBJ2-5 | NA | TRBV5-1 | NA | TGCGCCAGCAGCGCGGGACAAATTTCACAAGAGACCCAGTACTTC | CASSAGQISQETQYF
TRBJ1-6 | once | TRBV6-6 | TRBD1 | TGTGCCAGCAGTTACTCGGGGACAGGGGGTTCACCCCTCCACTTT | CASSYSGTGGSPLHF
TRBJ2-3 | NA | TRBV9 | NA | TGTGCCAGCAGCGGGCAGGACAGTTTTAGTACGCAGTATTTT | CASSGQDSFSTQYF
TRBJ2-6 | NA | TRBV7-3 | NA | TGTGCCAGCACGTCCGGGGCCAACGTCCTGACTTTC | CASTSGANVLTF
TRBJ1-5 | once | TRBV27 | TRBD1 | TGTGCCAGCAGCCCTAACCCCCACAGGGGGAGCAATCAGCCCCAGCATTTT | CASSPNPHRGSNQPQHF
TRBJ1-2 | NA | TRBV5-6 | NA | TGTGCCAGCAGCTTAGGAGACTATGGCTACACCTTC | CASSLGDYGYTF
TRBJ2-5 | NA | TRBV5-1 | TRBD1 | TGCGCCAGCAGACAGGGGGCGGGAGAGACCCAGTACTTC | CASRQGAGETQYF
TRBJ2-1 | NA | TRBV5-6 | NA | TGTGCCAGCAGCTTACCGGAGGGTGAGCAGTTCTTC | CASSLPEGEQFF
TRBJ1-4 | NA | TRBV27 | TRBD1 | TGTGCCAGCAGTTTGACAGGGGGCCGATCAACTAATGAAAAACTGTTTTTT | CASSLTGGRSTNEKLFF
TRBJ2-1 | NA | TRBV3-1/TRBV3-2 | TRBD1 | TGTGCCAGCAGACCCGGGACAGGGCAAGACAATGAGCAGTTCTTC | CASRPGTGQDNEQFF
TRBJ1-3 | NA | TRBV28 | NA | TGTGCCAGCAATAAGGGTGGGGGGTCTGGAAACACCATATATTTT | CASNKGGGSGNTIYF
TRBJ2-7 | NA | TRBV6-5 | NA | TGTGCCAGCAAGGCAGATGGACAGCAAACCTACGAGCAGTACTTC | CASKADGQQTYEQYF
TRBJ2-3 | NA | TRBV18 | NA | TGTGCCAGCTCACCACCCATAGAAAACACAGATACGCAGTATTTT | CASSPPIENTDTQYF